This T cell receptor beta chain originates from a study of response to subunit inactivated influenza vaccine. General study findings and limits: Few additional T cells are recruited per seasonal influenza vaccination, authors suggested.

Per germline, CDR1 MDHEN and CDR2 SYDVKM. The CDR3 totals 14 residues. With 8 bases clipped from V and 0 bases from J, the junction kept 6 bases outside the gene matches. This clonotype was seen repeatedly, ten times or more. The antigen remains undetermined. TCRdb re-called the RT-PCR reads through MiXCR, storing one row per CDR3 protein. There are approximately 530,000 distinct CDR3 sequences in the sample; roughly 13% occur only once, and 10% to 15% lies in the top ten. The sequences come from PBMCs from blood, collected 35 to 45 days after vaccination. This sequence joins TRBV28 and TRBJ2-7; 8 nucleotides line up with TRBD2. The TCR was taken from a man aged 50-60 years who received an inactivated influenza vaccine. The DNA for the CDR3 is TGTGCCAGCCGAACCGGACTAGCCTCCTACGAGCAGTACTTC. It yields the protein CASRTGLASYEQYF. Filled out from reference TRBV28 and TRBJ2-7, the complete variable domain reads DVKVTQSSRYLVKRTGEKVFLECVQDMDHENMFWYRQDPGLGLRLIYFSYDVKMKEKGDIPEGYSVSREKKERFSLILESASTNQTSMYLCASRTGLASYEQYFGPGTRLTVT.